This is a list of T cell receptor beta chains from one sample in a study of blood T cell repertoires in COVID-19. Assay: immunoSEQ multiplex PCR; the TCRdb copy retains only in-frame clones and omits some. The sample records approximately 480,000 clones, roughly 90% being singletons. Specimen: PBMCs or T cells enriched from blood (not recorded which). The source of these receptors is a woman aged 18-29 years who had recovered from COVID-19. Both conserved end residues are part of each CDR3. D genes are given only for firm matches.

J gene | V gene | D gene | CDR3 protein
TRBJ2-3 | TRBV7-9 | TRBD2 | CASSLTSGGTDTQYF
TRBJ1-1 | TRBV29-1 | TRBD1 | CSVEEGAGTEAFF
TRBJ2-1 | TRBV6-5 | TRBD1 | CASSYFYGTEGGKQFF
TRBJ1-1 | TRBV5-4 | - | CASLNSGVGTEAFF
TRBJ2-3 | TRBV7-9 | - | CASSSFTDTQYF
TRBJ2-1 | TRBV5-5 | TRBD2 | CASTFRRGGGNEQFF
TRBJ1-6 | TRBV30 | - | CAWSVQQTYNSPLHF
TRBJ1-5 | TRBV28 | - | CASSPPSLVQPQHF
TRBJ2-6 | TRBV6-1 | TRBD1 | CASSEGTGADAGANVLTF
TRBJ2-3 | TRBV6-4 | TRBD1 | CASSGTGGADTQYF
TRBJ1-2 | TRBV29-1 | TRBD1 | CSVEGQWAQYGYTF
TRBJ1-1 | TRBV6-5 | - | CASCRGRYTEAFF
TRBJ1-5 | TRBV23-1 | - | CASSRLCQGGQPQHF
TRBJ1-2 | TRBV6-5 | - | CASMTGFFSNYGYTF
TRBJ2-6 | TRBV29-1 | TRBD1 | CSVGGQGTPGANVLTF
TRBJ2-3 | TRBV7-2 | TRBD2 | CASSFGSGASTDTQYF
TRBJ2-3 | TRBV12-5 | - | CASGLGERAWQYF
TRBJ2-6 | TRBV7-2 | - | CASSLVSVSGANVLTF
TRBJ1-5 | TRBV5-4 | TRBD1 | CASSPTGGQPQHF
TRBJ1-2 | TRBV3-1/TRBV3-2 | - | CASSRGGRDTNYGYTF
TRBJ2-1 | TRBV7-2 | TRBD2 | CASSLRTSGGLSGQFF
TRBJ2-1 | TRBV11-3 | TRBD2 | CASSGLAGGNEQFF
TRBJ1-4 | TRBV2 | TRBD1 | CASSEDRVIEKLFF
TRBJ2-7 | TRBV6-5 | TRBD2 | CASLGWTSGYEQYF